This T cell receptor beta chain was retrieved from a study of blood T cell repertoires in COVID-19. Study in general: Samples of COVID-19 (acute and convalescent) were obtained from the United States, Italy and Spain. Sample material is recorded as cDNA or gDNA derived from T cells, B-cell-depleted T cells, or PBMCs.

CDR1 and CDR2 from the germline V gene are KGHSH and LQKENI. The length of the CDR3 is 16 residues. With 4 bases removed from V and 0 bases from J, the gap between germline ends came to 13 bases. Original analysis: Amplification of reference gene primers provided the estimated nucleated cell counts. Produced via immunoSEQ multiplex PCR; TCRdb's table is partial and in-frame only. The D gene and trimming were derived from the DNA, and the V and J assignments and clone size from that table. The sample consists of over 90,000 clones, about 86% of them appearing once. The clonotype originates from a woman aged 60-70 years in a cohort sampled during active or convalescent COVID-19. Sequences were obtained from peripheral blood. The chain recombines TRBV18 with TRBJ1-5, with D possibly matching TRBD1 (6 bases). CDR3 nucleotide sequence: TGTGCCAGCTCACTACAGGGAGCTTATAGCAATCAGCCCCAGCATTTT. It translates to CASSLQGAYSNQPQHF.